Each of the 13 T cell receptor beta chains below was sequenced from the same sample in a study of persistence of HIV-infected CD4 T cells. No antigen has been assigned to these receptors. Overlapping HIV-1 Gag 15-mer peptides at approximately 0.96 ug per peptide per mL were used. CD40L-negative CD69-negative CD45RO-high memory CD4+ T cells were sorted as populations depleted of antigen-responding cells. Sequencing used immunoSEQ version 4 in survey mode. Produced via immunoSEQ multiplex PCR; TCRdb's table is partial and in-frame only. This table has some 58,000 clones, approximately 75% appearing once. Sequenced material: CD4+ T cells sorted from PBMCs after approximately 19-hour stimulation, taken from a patient who received antiretroviral therapy. These receptors all stem from an adult man with HIV who was CMV-seropositive.

V is TRBV28 and J is TRBJ1-6; possible D gene TRBD1, 5 bases. The CDR3 consists of 13 residues. Germline V gene lookup returns CDR1 MDHEN and CDR2 SYDVKM. With 6 bases removed from V and 10 bases from J, the gap between germline ends came to 13 bases. The CDR3, as DNA: TGTGCCAGCAGCCTCAGGGCCCCGTCACCCCTCCACTTT. This codes for CASSLRAPSPLHF.

This clone was seen a few times. This chain links TRBV6-4 with TRBJ2-3; 7 nucleotides line up with TRBD2. This CDR3 spans 13 amino acids. Per germline, CDR1 MRHNA and CDR2 SNTAGT. V dropped 4 bases and J dropped 5; count of bases not matched to a gene: 3. The CDR3 protein is CASSVTSQDTQYF. CDR3 coding DNA: TGTGCCAGCAGTGTGACTAGCCAAGATACGCAGTATTTT.

There are a few counts of this clone. The gene calls are TRBV2 and TRBJ2-7, with 7 bases identical to TRBD1. The CDR3 has 13 amino acids. Germline CDR1 reads SNHLY; CDR2 reads FYNNEI. The V and J ends lost 6 bases and 2 bases, in that order; junction bases with no gene match: 4. Written as DNA, the CDR3 is TGTGCCAGCAGGGGGACAGCCGCCTACGAGCAGTACTTC. Its protein product is CASRGTAAYEQYF.

The chain carries TRBV11-3 and TRBJ2-7; D is unresolved. This CDR3 spans 16 amino acids. Germline V CDR1 and CDR2: SGHNT, YENEEA. V dropped 5 bases and J dropped 0 bases, with 17 bases sitting between them. The CDR3 DNA reads as TGTGCCAGCAGCGCCGCCCGGGCCATGCTCTCCTACGAGCAGTACTTC. Translation: CASSAARAMLSYEQYF.

V and J are TRBV4-1 and TRBJ1-6; D is uncertain. V was cut by 0 bases and J by 8 bases, with 11 bases left in between. Looked up from germline, CDR1 is MGHRA and CDR2 is YSYEKL. The CDR3 extends over 15 amino acids. CDR3 sequence: CASSQDPLSYSPLHF. The CDR3 DNA reads TGCGCCAGCAGCCAAGATCCGCTGAGCTATTCACCCCTCCACTTT.

This chain links TRBV7-8 with TRBJ2-7; D gene ambiguous. Germline CDR1 SGHVS, CDR2 FQNEAQ. V gave up 0 bases and J gave up 7 bases, with 4 bases separating them. The CDR3 runs to 11 residues. CDR3 loop: CASSLAGEQYF. In DNA, the CDR3 is TGTGCCAGCAGCTTAGCCGGGGAGCAGTACTTC.

In this sample, this clone turned up a few times. This sequence joins TRBV7-9 and TRBJ1-2; no clear D gene. The germline V gene has CDR1 SEHNR and CDR2 FQNEAQ (reference sequence). The CDR3 has 13 residues. Deletions cut 5 bases from V and 1 base from J, with 8 bases between. DNA for the CDR3: TGTGCCAGCAGCCCGAGGGTTAACTATGGCTACACCTTC. Translation: CASSPRVNYGYTF.

This rearrangement joins TRBV7-9 to TRBJ2-6; D is unclear. The V and J ends lost 3 bases and 2 bases respectively, with 8 bases between them. The CDR3 is made up of 15 amino acids. The germline V gene has CDR1 SEHNR and CDR2 FQNEAQ (reference sequence). The CDR3 sequence: CASSFYTAGANVLTF. The CDR3 DNA follows: TGTGCCAGCAGCTTCTATACTGCTGGGGCCAACGTCCTGACTTTC.

The J gene is TRBJ2-1, the V gene TRBV5-1; D ambiguous. The CDR3 is made up of 11 amino acids. Trimming took 0 bases from V and 9 from J, leaving 4 bases between them. The germline V gene encodes CDR1 SGHRS and CDR2 YFSETQ. The CDR3 region is CASSLASEQFF. The DNA of the CDR3 is TGCGCCAGCAGCTTGGCCTCTGAGCAGTTCTTC.

This chain connects TRBV6-1 to TRBJ1-2; D uncertain. The CDR3 totals 13 residues. V lost 1 base to trimming and J lost 6 bases, with 9 bases between them. Looked up from germline, CDR1 is MNHNS and CDR2 is SASEGT. The CDR3 reads CASSEVSGNGYTF. In DNA form, the CDR3 reads TGTGCCAGCAGTGAAGTTTCGGGGAATGGCTACACCTTC.

The J gene is TRBJ1-4, the V gene TRBV14, with TRBD1 matching 11 bases. There are 16 residues in the CDR3. Trimming took 1 base from V and 5 from J; bases not matched to a gene: 3. Per the germline V gene, CDR1 is SGHDN and CDR2 is FVKESK. The CDR3 spells CASSQAGTGGNEKLFF. CDR3 nucleotide sequence: TGTGCCAGCAGCCAAGCCGGGACAGGGGGGAATGAAAAACTGTTTTTT.

V gene TRBV7-9 combines with J gene TRBJ2-2; 11 bases align to TRBD2. Germline CDR1 is SEHNR and CDR2 is FQNEAQ (reference sequence). The CDR3 totals 17 residues. Trimming removed 4 bases from V and 1 base from J; junction bases left unmatched: 5. This chain's CDR3 is CASSSALAGGNTGELFF. In nucleotides, the CDR3 is TGTGCCAGCAGCTCTGCCCTAGCGGGGGGGAACACCGGGGAGCTGTTTTTT.

The rearrangement joins TRBV25-1 to TRBJ2-1; 7 bases map to TRBD2. V shed 2 bases and J 4 bases; nucleotides not matched to a gene: 5. Germline loops: CDR1 MGHDK, CDR2 SYGVNS. CDR3 length: 15 residues. The CDR3, as DNA: TGTGCCAGCAGTGAAGGGGAGGGGAGGTACAATGAGCAGTTCTTC. This gives the protein CASSEGEGRYNEQFF.